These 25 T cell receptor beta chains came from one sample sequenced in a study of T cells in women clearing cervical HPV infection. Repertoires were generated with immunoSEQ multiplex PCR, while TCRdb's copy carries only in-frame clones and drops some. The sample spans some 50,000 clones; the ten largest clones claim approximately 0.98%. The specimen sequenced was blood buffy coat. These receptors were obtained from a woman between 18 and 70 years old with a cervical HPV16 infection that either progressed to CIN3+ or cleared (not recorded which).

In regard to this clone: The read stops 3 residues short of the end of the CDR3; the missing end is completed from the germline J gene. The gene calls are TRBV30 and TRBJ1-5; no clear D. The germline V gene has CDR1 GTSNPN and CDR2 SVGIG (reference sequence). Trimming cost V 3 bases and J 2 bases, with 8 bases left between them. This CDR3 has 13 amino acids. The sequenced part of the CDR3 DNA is TGTGCCTGGAGCTCAAGGGGCAATCAGCCC. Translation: CAWSSRGNQP. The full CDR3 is CAWSSRGNQPQHF.

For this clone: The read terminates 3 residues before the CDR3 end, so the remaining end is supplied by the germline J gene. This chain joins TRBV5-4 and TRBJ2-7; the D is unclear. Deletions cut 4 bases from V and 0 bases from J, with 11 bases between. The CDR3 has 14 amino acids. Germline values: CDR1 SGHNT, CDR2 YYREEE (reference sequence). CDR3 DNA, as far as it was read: TGTGCCAGCAGCGTGTCAGGCAGCTCCTACGAG. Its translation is CASSVSGSSYE. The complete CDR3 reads CASSVSGSSYEQYF.

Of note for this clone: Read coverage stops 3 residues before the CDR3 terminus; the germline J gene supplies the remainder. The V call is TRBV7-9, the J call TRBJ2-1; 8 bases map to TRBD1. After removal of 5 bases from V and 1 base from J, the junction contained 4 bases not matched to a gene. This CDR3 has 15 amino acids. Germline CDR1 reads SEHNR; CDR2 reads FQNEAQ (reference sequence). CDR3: CASSPDRDSYNEQFF. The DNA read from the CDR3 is TGTGCCAGCAGCCCGGACAGGGATTCCTACAATGAG.

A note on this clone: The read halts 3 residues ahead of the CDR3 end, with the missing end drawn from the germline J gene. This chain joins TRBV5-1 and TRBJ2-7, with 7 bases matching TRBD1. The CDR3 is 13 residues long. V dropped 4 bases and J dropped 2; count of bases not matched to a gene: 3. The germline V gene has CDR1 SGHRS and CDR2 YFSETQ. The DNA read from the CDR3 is TGCGCCAGCAGCAGGACAGGAGCCTACGAG. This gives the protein CASSRTGAYE. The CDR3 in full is CASSRTGAYEQYF.

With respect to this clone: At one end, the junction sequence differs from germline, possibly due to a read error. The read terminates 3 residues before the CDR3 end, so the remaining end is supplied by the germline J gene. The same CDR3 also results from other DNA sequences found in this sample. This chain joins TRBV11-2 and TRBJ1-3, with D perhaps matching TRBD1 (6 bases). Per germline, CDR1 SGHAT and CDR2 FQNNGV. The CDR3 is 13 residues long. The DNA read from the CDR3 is TGTGCCAGCAGCTTAGGCCGCCGGGACACG. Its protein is CASSLGRRDT. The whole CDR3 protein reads CASSLGRRDTIYF. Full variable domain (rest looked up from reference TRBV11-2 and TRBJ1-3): EAGVAQSPRYKIIEKRQSVAFWCNPISGHATLYWYQQILGQGPKLLIQFQNNGVVDDSQLPKDRFSAERLKGVDSTLKIQPAKLEDSAVYLCASSLGRRDTIYFGEGSWLTVV.

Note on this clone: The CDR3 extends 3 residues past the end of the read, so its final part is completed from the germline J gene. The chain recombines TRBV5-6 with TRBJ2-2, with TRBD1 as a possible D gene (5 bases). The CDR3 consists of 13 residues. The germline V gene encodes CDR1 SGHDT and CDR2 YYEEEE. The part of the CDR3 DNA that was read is TGTGCCAGCAGCTTTTCAGGGTCGGCACCG. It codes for CASSFSGSAP. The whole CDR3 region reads CASSFSGSAPLFF.

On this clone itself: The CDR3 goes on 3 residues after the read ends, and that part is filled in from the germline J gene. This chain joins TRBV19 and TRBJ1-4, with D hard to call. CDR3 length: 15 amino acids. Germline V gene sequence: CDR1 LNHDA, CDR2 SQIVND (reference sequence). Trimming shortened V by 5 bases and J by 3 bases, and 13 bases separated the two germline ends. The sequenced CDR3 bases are TGTGCCAGTAGTCCCCCCCGAGCCTCTAATGAAAAA. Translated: CASSPPRASNEK. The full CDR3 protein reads CASSPPRASNEKLFF.

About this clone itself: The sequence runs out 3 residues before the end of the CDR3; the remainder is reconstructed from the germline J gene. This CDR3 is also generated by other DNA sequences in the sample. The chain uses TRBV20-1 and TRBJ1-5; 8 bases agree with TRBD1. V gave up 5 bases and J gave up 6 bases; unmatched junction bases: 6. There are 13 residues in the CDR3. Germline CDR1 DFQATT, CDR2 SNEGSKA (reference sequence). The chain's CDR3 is CSASGGGSQPQHF. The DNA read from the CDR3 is TGCAGTGCTTCAGGGGGCGGGAGTCAGCCC.

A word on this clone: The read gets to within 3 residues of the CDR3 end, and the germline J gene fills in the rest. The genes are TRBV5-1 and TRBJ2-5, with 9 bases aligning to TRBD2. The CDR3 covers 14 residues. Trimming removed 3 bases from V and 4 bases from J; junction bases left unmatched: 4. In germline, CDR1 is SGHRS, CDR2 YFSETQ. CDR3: CASSSAGGRETQYF. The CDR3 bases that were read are TGCGCCAGCAGCTCGGCGGGGGGGAGAGAGACC.

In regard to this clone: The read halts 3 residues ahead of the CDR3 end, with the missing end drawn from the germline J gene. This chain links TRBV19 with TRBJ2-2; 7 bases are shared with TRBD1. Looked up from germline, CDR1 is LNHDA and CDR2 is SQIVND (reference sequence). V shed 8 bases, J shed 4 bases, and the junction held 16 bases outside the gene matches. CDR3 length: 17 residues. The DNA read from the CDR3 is TGTGCCAGTTCACATTCCCCGGGACAGTATATCACCGGGGAG. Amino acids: CASSHSPGQYITGE. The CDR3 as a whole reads CASSHSPGQYITGELFF.

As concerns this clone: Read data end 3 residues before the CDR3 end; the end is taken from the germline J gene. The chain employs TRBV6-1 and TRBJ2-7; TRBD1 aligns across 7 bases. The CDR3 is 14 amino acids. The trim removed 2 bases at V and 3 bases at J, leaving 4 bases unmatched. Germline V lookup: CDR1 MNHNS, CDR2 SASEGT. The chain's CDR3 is CASSEMGQSYEQYF. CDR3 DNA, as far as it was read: TGTGCCAGCAGTGAAATGGGACAGAGCTACGAG.

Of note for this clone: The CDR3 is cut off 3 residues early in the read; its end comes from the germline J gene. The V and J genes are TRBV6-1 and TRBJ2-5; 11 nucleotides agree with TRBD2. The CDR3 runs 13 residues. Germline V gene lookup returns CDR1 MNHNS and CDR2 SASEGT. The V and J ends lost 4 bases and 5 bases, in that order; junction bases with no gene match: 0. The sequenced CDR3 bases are TGTGCCAGCAGTGTAGCGGGGGGGGAGACC. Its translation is CASSVAGGET. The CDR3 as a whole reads CASSVAGGETQYF.

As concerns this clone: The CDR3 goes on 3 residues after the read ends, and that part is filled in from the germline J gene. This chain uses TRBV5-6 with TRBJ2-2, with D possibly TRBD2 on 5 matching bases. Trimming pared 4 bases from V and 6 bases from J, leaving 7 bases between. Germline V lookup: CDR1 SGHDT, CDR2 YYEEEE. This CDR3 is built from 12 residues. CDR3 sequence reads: CASSRGSGELFF. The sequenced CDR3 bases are TGTGCCAGCAGCCGAGGGTCCGGGGAG.

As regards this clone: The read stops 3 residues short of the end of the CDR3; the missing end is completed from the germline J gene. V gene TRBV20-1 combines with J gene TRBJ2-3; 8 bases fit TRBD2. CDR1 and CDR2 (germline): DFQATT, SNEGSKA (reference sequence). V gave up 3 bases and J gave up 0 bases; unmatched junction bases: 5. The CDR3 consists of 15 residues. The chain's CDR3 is CSASIAGSSTDTQYF. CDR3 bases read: TGCAGTGCTAGTATAGCGGGGTCTAGCACAGATACG.

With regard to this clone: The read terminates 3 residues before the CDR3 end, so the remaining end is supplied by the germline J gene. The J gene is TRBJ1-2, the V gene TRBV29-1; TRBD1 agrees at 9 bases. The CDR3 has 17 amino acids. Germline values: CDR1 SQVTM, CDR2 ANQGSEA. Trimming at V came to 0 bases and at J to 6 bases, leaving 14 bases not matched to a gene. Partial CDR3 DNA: TGCAGCGTTGAAGACCCTCCCGGGACAGGGAAAGGGGATGGC. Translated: CSVEDPPGTGKGDG. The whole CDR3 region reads CSVEDPPGTGKGDGYTF. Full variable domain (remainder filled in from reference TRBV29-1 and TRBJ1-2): SAVISQKPSRDICQRGTSLTIQCQVDSQVTMMFWYRQQPGQSLTLIATANQGSEATYESGFVIDKFPISRPNLTFSTLTVSNMSPEDSSIYLCSVEDPPGTGKGDGYTFGSGTRLTVV.

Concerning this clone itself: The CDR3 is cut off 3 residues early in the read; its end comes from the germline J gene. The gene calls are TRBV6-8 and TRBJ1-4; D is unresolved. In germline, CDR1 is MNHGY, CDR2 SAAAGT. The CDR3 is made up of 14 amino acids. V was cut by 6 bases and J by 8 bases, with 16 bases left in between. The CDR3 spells CASSPGYPPEKLFF. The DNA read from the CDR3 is TGTGCCAGCAGCCCCGGGTATCCTCCGGAAAAA.

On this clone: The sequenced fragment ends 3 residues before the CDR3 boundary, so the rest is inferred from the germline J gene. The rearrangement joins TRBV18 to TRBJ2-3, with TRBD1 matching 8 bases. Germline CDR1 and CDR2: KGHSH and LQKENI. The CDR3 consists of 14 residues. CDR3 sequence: CASSSRGQEETQYF. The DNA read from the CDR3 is TGTGCCAGCTCCTCCAGGGGGCAGGAGGAGACG. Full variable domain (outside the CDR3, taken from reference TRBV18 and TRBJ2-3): NAGVMQNPRHLVRRRGQEARLRCSPMKGHSHVYWYRQLPEEGLKFMVYLQKENIIDESGMPKERFSAEFPKEGPSILRIQQVVRGDSAAYFCASSSRGQEETQYFGPGTRLTVL.

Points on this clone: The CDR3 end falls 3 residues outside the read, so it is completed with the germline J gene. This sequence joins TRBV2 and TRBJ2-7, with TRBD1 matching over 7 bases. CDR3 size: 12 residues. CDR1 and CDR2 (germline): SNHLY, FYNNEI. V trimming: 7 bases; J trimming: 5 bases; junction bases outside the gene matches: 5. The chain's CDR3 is CASNRGGHEQYF. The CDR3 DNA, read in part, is TGTGCCAGCAACCGAGGGGGCCACGAG.

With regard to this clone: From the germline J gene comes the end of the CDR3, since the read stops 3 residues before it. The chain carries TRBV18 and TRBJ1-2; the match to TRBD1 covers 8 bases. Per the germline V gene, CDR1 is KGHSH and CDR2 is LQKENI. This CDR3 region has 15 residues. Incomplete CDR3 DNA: TGTGCCAGCTCACCCATGGACAGGGTTCAGGTTGAC. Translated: CASSPMDRVQVD. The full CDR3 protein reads CASSPMDRVQVDYTF.

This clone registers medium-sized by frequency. The sequenced part of the CDR3 DNA is TGTGCCAGCAGCTTAGAGAGGGCCGAAAACCTTAACTATGGC. Translation: CASSLERAENLNYG. The full CDR3 protein is CASSLERAENLNYGYTF. The chain is built from TRBV7-3 and TRBJ1-2; D is uncertain. Read coverage stops 3 residues before the CDR3 terminus; the germline J gene supplies the remainder. CDR3 size: 17 residues. The V gene lost 2 bases and the J gene lost 1 base, with 17 bases spanning the gap. Germline CDR1 and CDR2: SGHTA and FQGTGA.

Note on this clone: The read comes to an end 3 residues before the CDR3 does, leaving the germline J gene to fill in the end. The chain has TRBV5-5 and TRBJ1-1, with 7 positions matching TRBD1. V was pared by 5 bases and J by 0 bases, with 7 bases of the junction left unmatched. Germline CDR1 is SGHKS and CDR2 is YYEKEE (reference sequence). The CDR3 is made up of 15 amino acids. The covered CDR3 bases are TGTGCCAGCAGAATTCCACAGGGGATGAACACTGAA. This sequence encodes CASRIPQGMNTE. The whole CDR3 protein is CASRIPQGMNTEAFF.

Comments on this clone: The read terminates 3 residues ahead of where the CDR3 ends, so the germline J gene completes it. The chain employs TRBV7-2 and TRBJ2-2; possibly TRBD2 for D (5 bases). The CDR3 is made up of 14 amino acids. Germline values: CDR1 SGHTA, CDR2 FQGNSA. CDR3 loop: CASSLDSPNSPLFF. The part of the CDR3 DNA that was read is TGTGCCAGCAGCTTGGACTCCCCCAACTCACCG.

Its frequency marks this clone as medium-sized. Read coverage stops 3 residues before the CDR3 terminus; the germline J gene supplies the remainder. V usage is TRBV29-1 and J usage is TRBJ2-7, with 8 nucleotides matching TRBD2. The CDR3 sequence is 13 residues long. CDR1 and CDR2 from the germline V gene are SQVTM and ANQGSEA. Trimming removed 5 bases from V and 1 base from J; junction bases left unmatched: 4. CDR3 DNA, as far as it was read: TGCAGCGTTCTAGCGGGCCTTTCCTACGAG. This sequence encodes CSVLAGLSYE. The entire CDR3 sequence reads CSVLAGLSYEQYF.

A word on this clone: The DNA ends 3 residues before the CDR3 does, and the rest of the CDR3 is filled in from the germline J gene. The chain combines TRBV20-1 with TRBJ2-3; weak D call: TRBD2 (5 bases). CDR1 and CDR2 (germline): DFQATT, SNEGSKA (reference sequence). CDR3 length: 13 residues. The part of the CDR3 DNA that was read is TGCAGTGCTAGATCGGGGTTCCAAGAGACG. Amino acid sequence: CSARSGFQET. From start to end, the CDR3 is CSARSGFQETQYF.

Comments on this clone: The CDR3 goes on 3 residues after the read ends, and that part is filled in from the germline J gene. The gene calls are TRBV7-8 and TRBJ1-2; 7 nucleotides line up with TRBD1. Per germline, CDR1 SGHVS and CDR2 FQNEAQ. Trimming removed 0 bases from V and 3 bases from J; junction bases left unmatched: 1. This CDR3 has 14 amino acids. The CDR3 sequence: CASSLAQGDYGYTF. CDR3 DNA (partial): TGTGCCAGCAGCTTAGCGCAGGGGGACTATGGC.